Below, 26 T cell receptor beta chains from the same sample are listed, as sequenced in a study of blood T cells in healthy people across ages. Primers used in a second PCR of roughly 6 to 11 cycles were a sample-barcoded 5' primer and a J-beta primer mix. One entry per CDR3 protein, called by TCRdb with MiXCR from the 5' RACE reads. Of some 930,000 distinct CDR3 sequences in the sample, just under 30% were seen once. These same records also appear under a second study, on T cells of mothers and their children.

The source material was blood. The receptors shown here come from a woman between 40 and 55 years old in good health.

A remark on this clonotype: A read error may be the cause here, since a much bigger clone is one base away. The chain combines TRBV29-1 with TRBJ2-7; 9 bases fit TRBD1. After removal of 6 bases from V and 5 bases from J, the junction contained 17 bases not matched to a gene. CDR1 is SQVTM and CDR2 is ANQGSEA in the germline V gene. CDR3 length equals 16 residues. The CDR3 nucleotides are TGCAGCGTGGGGACAGGGACTGGCTTGGGGACCCACGAGCAGTACTTC. Its protein product is CSVGTGTGLGTHEQYF.

A few counts support this clonotype. The chain recombines TRBV4-2 with TRBJ2-7; no reliable D call. Germline values: CDR1 LGHNA, CDR2 YNFKEQ. The CDR3 spans 14 residues. The V end was cut by 3 bases, the J end by 3 bases, with 12 bases between. The CDR3 spells CASSQETSLYEQYF. CDR3 nucleotide sequence: TGTGCCAGCAGCCAGGAGACTTCTCTCTACGAGCAGTACTTC.

This clonotype was observed a few times. The V call is TRBV9, the J call TRBJ1-4; 7 nucleotides align to TRBD1. CDR1 is SGDLS, CDR2 YYNGEE, per germline. The V segment lost 0 bases and the J segment 8 bases; nucleotides outside the gene matches: 7. CDR3 length: 15 amino acids. CDR3 nucleotides: TGTGCCAGCAGCGTAGGGGCAGGGGGATACGAAAAACTGTTTTTT. This codes for CASSVGAGGYEKLFF.

This clonotype showed up just a few times. CDR3 sequence reads: CASSFEIPYEQYF. The CDR3 DNA is TGTGCCAGCAGCTTCGAAATCCCCTACGAGCAGTACTTC. The chain links TRBV11-2 to TRBJ2-7, with D hard to call. Trimming left V 3 bases short and J 2 bases short, with 8 bases between. CDR1 and CDR2 (germline): SGHAT, FQNNGV. This CDR3 is 13 amino acids long. Full variable domain (missing parts from reference TRBV11-2 and TRBJ2-7): EAGVAQSPRYKIIEKRQSVAFWCNPISGHATLYWYQQILGQGPKLLIQFQNNGVVDDSQLPKDRFSAERLKGVDSTLKIQPAKLEDSAVYLCASSFEIPYEQYFGPGTRLTVT.

The chain links TRBV7-9 to TRBJ2-1; 8 bases fit TRBD2. The CDR3 totals 17 residues. CDR1 and CDR2 (germline): SEHNR, FQNEAQ (reference sequence). With 7 bases clipped from V and 5 bases from J, the junction kept 16 bases outside the gene matches. The CDR3 loop reads CASTNLRRDGGDNEQFF. The CDR3 DNA is TGTGCCAGCACCAACCTAAGGCGGGACGGGGGGGACAATGAGCAGTTCTTC.

This clonotype was found a few times. This chain joins TRBV2 and TRBJ1-1; D remains ambiguous. CDR1 and CDR2 from the germline V gene are SNHLY and FYNNEI. The CDR3 totals 10 residues. Trimming cost V 7 bases and J 4 bases, with 4 bases left between them. CDR3 nucleotide sequence: TGTGCCAGCACGAGCACTGAAGCTTTCTTT. It encodes CASTSTEAFF.

The chain has TRBV10-3 and TRBJ2-6; 7 bases align to TRBD1. The CDR3 extends over 18 amino acids. The junction had 7 bases not matched to a gene; V was cut back by 2 bases and J by 0 bases. From germline, CDR1 is ENHRY and CDR2 SYGVKD. CDR3 DNA: TGTGCCATCAGTGAGCCCTCGACAGGGAACTCTGGGGCCAACGTCCTGACTTTC. It encodes CAISEPSTGNSGANVLTF.

The chain combines TRBV14 with TRBJ2-2; D remains unclear. Per the germline V gene, CDR1 is SGHDN and CDR2 is FVKESK. There are 16 residues in the CDR3. V lost 1 base to trimming and J lost 1 base, with 10 bases between them. The CDR3 protein is CASSQVVGMNTGELFF. The CDR3 bases are TGTGCCAGCAGCCAAGTCGTAGGGATGAACACCGGGGAGCTGTTTTTT. Full variable domain (remainder filled in from reference TRBV14 and TRBJ2-2): EAGVTQFPSHSVIEKGQTVTLRCDPISGHDNLYWYRRVMGKEIKFLLHFVKESKQDESGMPNNRFLAERTGGTYSTLKVQPAELEDSGVYFCASSQVVGMNTGELFFGEGSRLTVL.

The chain combines TRBV29-1 with TRBJ2-5; D uncertain. Deletions cut 6 bases from V and 13 bases from J, with 27 bases between. CDR1 SQVTM and CDR2 ANQGSEA come from the germline V gene. The CDR3 sequence is 14 residues long. The CDR3 loop is CSVATLPSRNERYF. The CDR3 nucleotides read TGCAGCGTGGCGACACTTCCCTCCCGAAATGAGCGGTACTTC.

The chain combines TRBV28 with TRBJ1-2, with 8 bases that match TRBD1. Germline trimming cut 8 bases from V and 5 bases from J; bases unmatched to any gene: 7. The CDR3 totals 13 residues. Germline loops: CDR1 MDHEN, CDR2 SYDVKM. CDR3 nucleotides: TGTGCCAGCCTGACGGACAGGGCTTATGGCTACACCTTC. As protein: CASLTDRAYGYTF.

As concerns this clonotype: Compared with germline, one end of the junction differs, possibly owing to a read error. This chain joins TRBV3-1 and TRBJ2-1; TRBD2 agrees at 8 bases. The CDR3 has 17 amino acids. Germline lookup yields CDR1 LGHDT and CDR2 YNNKEL (reference sequence). Here the CDR3 DNA reads TGTGCCAGCAGCCTGACCGGCGGGGGGAGCTCCTACGATGAGCAGTTCTTC. Translation: CASSLTGGGSSYDEQFF.

This chain connects TRBV12-3 or TRBV12-4 to TRBJ2-7, with D possibly TRBD1 on 5 matching bases. V lost 1 base, J lost 1 base, and 14 bases lay in between. This CDR3 comprises 16 residues. CDR3 protein: CASSLGGQVGSYEQYF. The CDR3, as DNA: TGTGCCAGCAGTTTAGGGGGCCAGGTCGGGTCCTACGAGCAGTACTTC.

Comments on this clonotype: An end of the junction differs from the germline gene, which may be a read error. The gene calls are TRBV7-2 and TRBJ2-5; D gene unclear. Germline V gene sequence: CDR1 SGHTA, CDR2 FQGNSA. CDR3 size: 14 residues. The CDR3 nucleotides are TGTGCCTGCAGCTCCTCTCTTGGCCAAGAGACCCAGTACTTC. Its protein is CACSSSLGQETQYF. Full variable domain (missing parts from reference TRBV7-2 and TRBJ2-5): GAGVSQSPSNKVTEKGKDVELRCDPISGHTALYWYRQSLGQGLEFLIYFQGNSAPDKSGLPSDRFSAERTGGSVSTLTIQRTQQEDSAVYLCACSSSLGQETQYFGPGTRLLVL.

With regard to this clonotype: With a much larger clone just one base away, this may be a read error. The rearrangement uses TRBV20-1 and TRBJ2-7, with D perhaps matching TRBD1 or TRBD2 (6 bases each). Trimming cost V 3 bases and J 3 bases, with 18 bases left between them. Germline V CDR1 and CDR2: DFQATT, SNEGSKA (reference sequence). CDR3 size: 15 residues. The chain's CDR3 is CSARGAAEGGYEQYF. DNA for the CDR3: TGCAGTGCTAGGGGGGCAGCGGAGGGAGGCTACGAGCAGTACTTC.

This clonotype was found a few times. V gene TRBV28 combines with J gene TRBJ1-2, with D perhaps matching TRBD1 (5 bases). V was cut by 3 bases and J by 6 bases, with 11 bases left in between. This CDR3 is 13 amino acids long. The germline gives CDR1 MDHEN, CDR2 SYDVKM. The CDR3 nucleotides read TGTGCCAGCAGTTTTCTAGGGGAGGATGGCTACACCTTC. This sequence encodes CASSFLGEDGYTF.

This rearrangement joins TRBV20-1 to TRBJ1-4; no firm D call. The germline V and J ends were trimmed by 3 bases and 8 bases, with 13 bases remaining between them. The CDR3 spans 13 residues. Germline V gives CDR1 DFQATT, CDR2 SNEGSKA (reference sequence). The CDR3 nucleotides read TGCAGTGCTAGCCCTCAAGTAACCGAAAAACTGTTTTTT. Translated, it gives CSASPQVTEKLFF.

V usage is TRBV7-2 and J usage is TRBJ1-1; 7 bases line up with TRBD1. CDR3 length: 16 amino acids. Germline V lookup: CDR1 SGHTA, CDR2 FQGNSA. V was clipped by 4 bases and J by 5 bases; unmatched bases: 13. The CDR3 loop reads CASSWRPDRPGTEAFF. The CDR3 DNA follows: TGTGCCAGCAGCTGGAGACCGGACAGGCCTGGGACTGAAGCTTTCTTT.

J is TRBJ1-1 and V is TRBV29-1, with TRBD1 matching over 10 bases. Looked up from germline, CDR1 is SQVTM and CDR2 is ANQGSEA. The CDR3 has 15 residues. After removal of 3 bases from V and 11 bases from J, the junction contained 15 bases not matched to a gene. The DNA of the CDR3 is TGCAGCGTTGAGCGGGCGGGGACGGGGACAGGGGCCGCTTTCTTT. Its translation: CSVERAGTGTGAAFF. Based on the CDR3 plus reference TRBV29-1 and TRBJ1-1, the full variable domain is SAVISQKPSRDICQRGTSLTIQCQVDSQVTMMFWYRQQPGQSLTLIATANQGSEATYESGFVIDKFPISRPNLTFSTLTVSNMSPEDSSIYLCSVERAGTGTGAAFFGQGTRLTVV.

This clonotype has only a few counts. A much larger clone lies one base from this, so it may be a read error. The rearrangement links TRBV7-2 to TRBJ1-4, with D unclear. Per germline, CDR1 SGHTA and CDR2 FQGNSA. The CDR3 covers 14 residues. Trimming pared 1 base from V and 8 bases from J, leaving 11 bases between. Written as DNA, the CDR3 is TGTGCCAGCAGCTTAGGCAATGTCAAGGAAAAACTGTTTTTT. It is translated as CASSLGNVKEKLFF.

This clonotype came up many times. The chain recombines TRBV5-1 with TRBJ1-2, with no clear D. Germline-derived CDR1 and CDR2 are SGHRS and YFSETQ. Trimming pared 0 bases from V and 2 bases from J, leaving 11 bases between. The CDR3 contains 15 residues. The CDR3 coding sequence is TGCGCCAGCAGCTTGGAAGGGAATCCCAACTATGGCTACACCTTC. It is translated as CASSLEGNPNYGYTF.

This clonotype was seen a handful of times. This chain joins TRBV20-1 and TRBJ1-2; D not resolved. CDR3 size: 13 residues. V lost 6 bases, J lost 4 bases, and 15 bases lay in between. CDR1 is DFQATT, CDR2 SNEGSKA, per germline (reference sequence). CDR3 sequence reads: CSAPLMAIYGYTF. The CDR3 DNA is TGCAGTGCCCCACTCATGGCGATCTATGGCTACACCTTC.

The CDR3 spells CASSGGSGLSSYEQYF. The CDR3 bases are TGTGCCAGCAGTGGGGGGAGCGGGCTTTCCTCCTACGAGCAGTACTTC. V usage is TRBV2 and J usage is TRBJ2-7; maybe TRBD2 (6 bases). The CDR3 loop spans 16 amino acids. Deletions cut 4 bases from V and 0 bases from J, with 16 bases between. CDR1 and CDR2 (germline): SNHLY, FYNNEI.

Notes on this clonotype: Relative to the germline gene, one junction end is altered; a read error may explain this. The chain carries TRBV2 and TRBJ1-5; TRBD1 matches 7 bases. Germline CDR1 is SNHLY and CDR2 is FYNNEI. The CDR3 is made up of 14 amino acids. CDR3 amino acids: CAGRSTGGNQPQHF. CDR3 bases: TGTGCCGGCAGATCCACAGGGGGCAATCAGCCCCAGCATTTT. The full variable domain, rest sourced from reference TRBV2 and TRBJ1-5, is EPEVTQTPSHQVTQMGQEVILRCVPISNHLYFYWYRQILGQKVEFLVSFYNNEISEKSEIFDDQFSVERPDGSNFTLKIRSTKLEDSAMYFCAGRSTGGNQPQHFGDGTRLSIL.

The table lists this clonotype with many counts. The chain joins TRBV20-1 to TRBJ1-2, with TRBD1 identical over 7 bases. Germline loops: CDR1 DFQATT, CDR2 SNEGSKA (reference sequence). The CDR3 is made up of 14 amino acids. The ends lost 5 bases at V and 4 bases at J; junction bases unmatched: 10. The CDR3 DNA reads as TGCAGTGCTCACAGGGGTCGTCTTACCTATGGCTACACCTTC. This translates into CSAHRGRLTYGYTF.

The chain combines TRBV7-9 with TRBJ2-5; perhaps TRBD1 as D (5 bases). V was trimmed by 4 bases and J by 1 base, leaving 10 bases between them. The CDR3 loop spans 14 amino acids. Germline V gene sequence: CDR1 SEHNR, CDR2 FQNEAQ (reference sequence). This CDR3 is CASSSTAIQETQYF. CDR3 coding DNA: TGTGCCAGCAGCTCGACAGCGATCCAAGAGACCCAGTACTTC.

As regards this clonotype: A much larger clone differs by one base, so this may be a read error. This chain uses TRBV28 with TRBJ2-7, with D possibly matching TRBD1 (7 bases). The CDR3 has 14 amino acids. With 11 bases removed from V and 3 bases from J, the gap between germline ends came to 20 bases. CDR1 is MDHEN, CDR2 SYDVKM, per germline. The CDR3 loop is CAGGGGAGGYEQYF. The CDR3 DNA is TGTGCCGGCGGCGGCGGGGCAGGGGGCTACGAGCAGTACTTC.